A single sample is the source of the 25 T cell receptor beta chains below, sequenced in a study of blood T cell repertoires in COVID-19. Produced via immunoSEQ multiplex PCR; TCRdb's table is partial and in-frame only. The sample includes 250,000 to 400,000 clones, around 88% of them seen just once. Sequencing was done on a sample of peripheral blood. Source of these receptors: a woman aged 25 to 39 with COVID-19, enrolled during active disease.

The chain links TRBV5-1 to TRBJ2-1, with 7 bases aligning to TRBD2. This CDR3 spans 16 amino acids. Germline loops: CDR1 SGHRS, CDR2 YFSETQ. The V and J ends lost 0 bases and 5 bases, in that order; junction bases with no gene match: 8. The CDR3 loop reads CASSLGAGVRNNEQFF. CDR3 coding DNA: TGCGCCAGCAGCTTGGGTGCGGGGGTACGGAACAATGAGCAGTTCTTC.

The chain combines TRBV5-4 with TRBJ2-7; 8 bases line up with TRBD1. The junction had 4 bases not matched to a gene; V was cut back by 0 bases and J by 5 bases. Germline V lookup: CDR1 SGHNT, CDR2 YYREEE (reference sequence). The length of the CDR3 is 14 residues. The CDR3, as DNA: TGTGCCAGCAGCTTGGCAGGGGGCTTACACGAGCAGTACTTC. The encoded protein is CASSLAGGLHEQYF. Using reference TRBV5-4 and TRBJ2-7 for the parts outside the CDR3, the full variable domain is ETGVTQSPTHLIKTRGQQVTLRCSSQSGHNTVSWYQQALGQGPQFIFQYYREEENGRGNFPPRFSGLQFPNYSSELNVNALELDDSALYLCASSLAGGLHEQYFGPGTRLTVT.

This chain connects TRBV7-9 to TRBJ2-7, with a tentative D call TRBD1 (6 bases). Germline-derived CDR1 and CDR2 are SEHNR and FQNEAQ (reference sequence). The CDR3 is made up of 14 amino acids. Trimming removed 5 bases from V and 4 bases from J, with 15 bases in between. The CDR3 is CASSKRQGLYEQYF. The CDR3 DNA is TGTGCCAGCAGCAAGCGCCAGGGGTTGTACGAGCAGTACTTC.

The chain has TRBV18 and TRBJ1-5; unclear D gene. V was clipped by 8 bases and J by 0 bases, with 8 bases between them. The CDR3 is 13 residues long. The germline V gene has CDR1 KGHSH and CDR2 LQKENI. This chain's CDR3 is CASTKDSNQPQHF. CDR3 sequence (DNA): TGTGCCAGCACTAAGGATAGCAATCAGCCCCAGCATTTT.

The chain couples TRBV7-8 to TRBJ2-5; 9 bases match TRBD2. The CDR3 extends over 17 amino acids. The germline V gene encodes CDR1 SGHVS and CDR2 FQNEAQ. Unmatched junction bases numbered 10, after V lost 4 bases and J lost 1 base. For the CDR3, the DNA is TGTGCCAGCAGCTCCCGTGGTAGCGGGGGATTCCAAGAGACCCAGTACTTC. Amino acids: CASSSRGSGGFQETQYF.

The rearrangement joins TRBV4-3 to TRBJ2-1; TRBD2 agrees at 7 bases. Per the germline V gene, CDR1 is LGHNA and CDR2 is YSLEER. The CDR3 length is 15 residues. The junction had 4 bases not matched to a gene; V was cut back by 3 bases and J by 2 bases. The CDR3 loop reads CASSHSGATYNEQFF. The CDR3 DNA is TGCGCCAGCAGCCACAGCGGGGCGACCTACAATGAGCAGTTCTTC.

The gene calls are TRBV3-1 (or the pseudogene TRBV3-2) and TRBJ1-1; tentative D call: TRBD1 (5 bases). The CDR3 covers 14 residues. V shed 6 bases and J shed 4 bases, with 15 bases lying between them. Germline-derived CDR1 and CDR2 are LGHDT and YNNKEL (reference sequence). CDR3 DNA: TGTGCCAGCAGTAGAACCGGGGGGAGCACTGAAGCTTTCTTT. Translation gives CASSRTGGSTEAFF.

This clone was recorded once. This sequence joins TRBV11-2 and TRBJ1-5; 8 nucleotides align to TRBD1. The CDR3 extends over 16 amino acids. Trimming removed 2 bases from V and 0 bases from J; junction bases left unmatched: 3. The germline CDR1 and CDR2 sequences are SGHAT and FQNNGV. In DNA form, the CDR3 reads TGTGCCAGCAGCTTAACGACAGGGGATAGCAATCAGCCCCAGCATTTT. Translated, it gives CASSLTTGDSNQPQHF.

The J gene is TRBJ2-3, the V gene TRBV6-4; D might be TRBD1 (6 bases). Germline V gene lookup returns CDR1 MRHNA and CDR2 SNTAGT. This CDR3 contains 14 residues. Trimming removed 6 bases from V and 2 bases from J, with 12 bases in between. CDR3 residues: CASSKGVDTDTQYF. The DNA of the CDR3 is TGTGCCAGCAGCAAGGGGGTGGACACAGATACGCAGTATTTT.

This clone appeared a single time. The chain employs TRBV6-5 and TRBJ2-2; tentatively, D is TRBD2 (5 bases). V was pared by 6 bases and J by 5 bases, with 13 bases between. The CDR3 has 14 amino acids. CDR1 is MNHEY, CDR2 SVGAGI, per germline. CDR3 DNA sequence: TGTGCCAGCAGCCCCGGGGTTGGTACCGGGGAGCTGTTTTTT. It is translated as CASSPGVGTGELFF.

This chain joins TRBV5-6 and TRBJ1-2; D remains unclear. The germline gives CDR1 SGHDT, CDR2 YYEEEE. The CDR3 totals 12 residues. V dropped 0 bases and J dropped 3 bases, with 3 bases sitting between them. The DNA for the CDR3 is TGTGCCAGCAGCTTGGCTCACTATGGCTACACCTTC. Its translation: CASSLAHYGYTF.

This clone was counted a few times. The V and J genes are TRBV18 and TRBJ2-7, with D possibly matching TRBD2 (6 bases). There are 15 residues in the CDR3. Trimming shortened V by 2 bases and J by 9 bases, and 20 bases separated the two germline ends. CDR1 and CDR2 (germline): KGHSH, LQKENI. Written as DNA, the CDR3 is TGTGCCAGCTCACCAAATCCGGGAGTGCTTCTTGGGCAGTACTTC. Translating gives CASSPNPGVLLGQYF. The variable domain in full, completed from reference TRBV18 and TRBJ2-7, reads NAGVMQNPRHLVRRRGQEARLRCSPMKGHSHVYWYRQLPEEGLKFMVYLQKENIIDESGMPKERFSAEFPKEGPSILRIQQVVRGDSAAYFCASSPNPGVLLGQYFGPGTRLTVT.

This clone is a singleton in its sample. The chain carries TRBV7-8 and TRBJ1-3; tentative D call: TRBD1 (5 bases). Deletions cut 1 base from V and 3 bases from J, with 10 bases between. The CDR3 sequence is 15 residues long. The germline V gene encodes CDR1 SGHVS and CDR2 FQNEAQ. DNA of the CDR3: TGTGCCAGCAGCTTAGTGGGGCCAGTTGGAAACACCATATATTTT. It specifies CASSLVGPVGNTIYF.

The chain recombines TRBV24-1 with TRBJ2-5; D remains ambiguous. The CDR3 loop spans 15 amino acids. V was trimmed by 0 bases and J by 0 bases, leaving 7 bases between them. Germline assignment: CDR1 KGHDR and CDR2 SFDVKD. The DNA of the CDR3 is TGTGCCACCAGTGATTTGCGCGAAAACCAAGAGACCCAGTACTTC. Its protein is CATSDLRENQETQYF.

J is TRBJ1-2 and V is TRBV19; D is undetermined. Germline lookup yields CDR1 LNHDA and CDR2 SQIVND (reference sequence). Trimming removed 7 bases from V and 4 bases from J, with 13 bases in between. There are 13 residues in the CDR3. CDR3 sequence reads: CASNPTATYGYTF. As DNA, the CDR3 is TGTGCCAGTAACCCCACAGCAACCTATGGCTACACCTTC. The full variable domain, rest sourced from reference TRBV19 and TRBJ1-2, is DGGITQSPKYLFRKEGQNVTLSCEQNLNHDAMYWYRQDPGQGLRLIYYSQIVNDFQKGDIAEGYSVSREKKESFPLTVTSAQKNPTAFYLCASNPTATYGYTFGSGTRLTVV.

The rearrangement links TRBV6-2 or TRBV6-3 to TRBJ2-5; 8 nucleotides align to TRBD2. The V gene's germline CDR1 is MNHEY and CDR2 SVGEGT. With V trimmed by 2 bases and J by 4 bases, 6 bases remained unmatched. This CDR3 comprises 15 residues. The CDR3 coding sequence is TGTGCCAGCAGTTACGCGGGGGGCCCCGGAGAGACCCAGTACTTC. It translates to CASSYAGGPGETQYF.

The chain employs TRBV13 and TRBJ1-2, with a weak D call TRBD1 (5 bases). CDR3 length: 14 amino acids. The germline CDR1 and CDR2 sequences are PRHDT and FYEKMQ (reference sequence). V dropped 5 bases and J dropped 2 bases, with 12 bases sitting between them. CDR3 sequence: CASSPRGLNYGYTF. DNA of the CDR3: TGTGCCAGCAGCCCCCGGGGACTGAACTATGGCTACACCTTC.

The chain links TRBV6-4 to TRBJ1-1; D unresolved. V was pared by 6 bases and J by 2 bases, with 13 bases between. This CDR3 has 14 residues. CDR1 and CDR2 from the germline V gene are MRHNA and SNTAGT. The CDR3 DNA is TGTGCCAGCAGAAGGTCCGGGGATAACACTGAAGCTTTCTTT. It encodes CASRRSGDNTEAFF.

This chain links TRBV19 with TRBJ1-2; D gene ambiguous. Per germline, CDR1 LNHDA and CDR2 SQIVND (reference sequence). V was cut by 7 bases and J by 4 bases, with 13 bases left in between. This CDR3 region has 13 residues. The CDR3 coding sequence is TGTGCCAGTATTGGGCCCGACACCTATGGCTACACCTTC. It specifies CASIGPDTYGYTF.

A few counts support this clone. The genes are TRBV29-1 and TRBJ1-2, with TRBD1 matching 8 bases. This CDR3 has 15 amino acids. Germline V gives CDR1 SQVTM, CDR2 ANQGSEA. V shed 3 bases and J 4 bases; nucleotides not matched to a gene: 10. The CDR3 protein is CSVDPTGTGAYGYTF. CDR3 in DNA: TGCAGCGTTGACCCGACAGGGACAGGCGCCTATGGCTACACCTTC.

V usage is TRBV27 and J usage is TRBJ1-2, with 8 bases that match TRBD1. The V gene end was trimmed by 1 base and the J gene end by 5 bases; junction bases not matched to a gene: 6. The germline CDR1 and CDR2 sequences are MNHEY and SMNVEV (reference sequence). The CDR3 covers 15 residues. This CDR3 reads CASSLWGDRTYGYTF. CDR3 bases: TGTGCCAGCAGTTTATGGGGGGACAGGACATATGGCTACACCTTC.

The rearrangement joins TRBV11-1 to TRBJ2-3, with TRBD1 matching over 10 bases. V was pared by 5 bases and J by 4 bases, with 6 bases of the junction left unmatched. Germline-derived CDR1 and CDR2 are SGHAT and FQDESV (reference sequence). The CDR3 extends over 15 amino acids. The CDR3, as DNA: TGTGCCAGCAGCCCCTGGACAGGGGGGGCAGATACGCAGTATTTT. Protein: CASSPWTGGADTQYF.

The CDR3 here is CATSAARGASEQFF. In DNA, the CDR3 is TGTGCCACCTCGGCGGCCAGGGGGGCAAGTGAGCAGTTCTTC. This chain links TRBV24-1 with TRBJ2-1; tentatively, D is TRBD1 (7 bases). Germline V lookup: CDR1 KGHDR, CDR2 SFDVKD. V lost 9 bases, J lost 9 bases, and 20 bases lay in between. The CDR3 consists of 14 residues.

V is TRBV9 and J is TRBJ2-6; perhaps TRBD1 as D (5 bases). Germline CDR1 SGDLS, CDR2 YYNGEE. Trimming cost V 0 bases and J 2 bases, with 6 bases left between them. This CDR3 has 15 residues. The CDR3 DNA reads as TGTGCCAGCAGCGTAGAGGGGACTGGGGCCAACGTCCTGACTTTC. It translates to CASSVEGTGANVLTF.

The chain couples TRBV12-3 or TRBV12-4 to TRBJ2-2; D is uncertain. The CDR3 has 13 residues. Trimming took off 8 bases at V and 1 base at J, with 8 bases between the two ends. CDR3 coding DNA: TGTGCCAGCCACTACCTGAACACCGGGGAGCTGTTTTTT. Protein: CASHYLNTGELFF.